What follows are 14 T cell receptor beta chains derived from one specimen sequenced in a study of Graves' ophthalmopathy and Graves' hyperthyroidism. Investigators amplified TCR beta CDR3 regions from RNA transcripts. HTBI primers were employed in first-round RT-PCR, then a second-round multiplex PCR followed. One entry per CDR3 protein, called by TCRdb with MiXCR from the multiplex PCR reads. Altogether about 740,000 distinct CDR3 sequences are present, about 44% being singletons, with the ten largest covering 44%. Source material: peripheral blood. All receptors come from an adult man with Graves' ophthalmopathy.

Note on this clonotype: The CDR3 end shows no conserved phenylalanine or tryptophan, and so a read error is likely. The CDR3 nucleotides read TGTGCCAGCAGCTTAGACGGGAAAAGCGGAGAGACCCAGTACGTC. Translating it yields CASSLDGKSGETQYV. This chain links TRBV7-2 with TRBJ2-5; the D gene is possibly TRBD2 (5 bases). This CDR3 has 15 amino acids. Germline loops: CDR1 SGHTA, CDR2 FQGNSA. Trimming pared 1 base from V and 4 bases from J, leaving 13 bases between.

V and J are TRBV7-9 and TRBJ1-5; TRBD1 aligns across 7 bases. From germline, CDR1 is SEHNR and CDR2 FQNEAQ (reference sequence). Germline trimming cut 5 bases from V and 7 bases from J; bases unmatched to any gene: 8. The CDR3 is made up of 14 amino acids. The CDR3 DNA reads TGTGCCAGCAGCGGTGACAGGGTGGAACAGCCCCAGCATTTT. Translated, it gives CASSGDRVEQPQHF.

This clonotype came up a few times. The V call is TRBV6-5, the J call TRBJ1-1; possible D gene TRBD1, 5 bases. Trimming pared 1 base from V and 5 bases from J, leaving 14 bases between. Per the germline V gene, CDR1 is MNHEY and CDR2 is SVGAGI. The CDR3 has 15 amino acids. The CDR3 region has the DNA TGTGCCAGCAGTTACTGGGGGGTGGGTAGGACTGAAGCTTTCTTT. This encodes CASSYWGVGRTEAFF.

V gene TRBV7-9 combines with J gene TRBJ2-7; D is possibly TRBD1 or TRBD2 (5 bases each). The ends were cut back, 5 bases at V and 6 bases at J, with 20 bases in the middle. This CDR3 region has 15 residues. Germline V lookup: CDR1 SEHNR, CDR2 FQNEAQ (reference sequence). The CDR3 sequence: CASSRNAGLAGEQYF. The DNA for the CDR3 is TGTGCCAGCAGCCGAAACGCAGGGCTAGCAGGCGAGCAGTACTTC.

J is TRBJ2-7 and V is TRBV29-1, with 10 bases lining up with TRBD2. Unmatched junction bases numbered 8, after V lost 8 bases and J lost 4 bases. CDR3 length: 13 amino acids. Germline V lookup: CDR1 SQVTM, CDR2 ANQGSEA. CDR3 nucleotides: TGCAGCAGTTACTCTAGCGGGGGTTACGAGCAGTACTTC. This translates into CSSYSSGGYEQYF.

This chain links TRBV7-2 with TRBJ1-6, with TRBD1 matching over 9 bases. CDR3 size: 17 residues. Trimming cost V 3 bases and J 7 bases; bases outside gene matches: 10. From germline, CDR1 is SGHTA and CDR2 FQGNSA. CDR3 nucleotides: TGTGCCAGCAGCTTGGGGGCTCAGGACAGGGGCAATTCACCCCTCCACTTT. This translates into CASSLGAQDRGNSPLHF.

As to this clonotype: With a much larger clone just one base away, this may be a read error. The genes are TRBV7-9 and TRBJ1-2, with 8 bases that match TRBD1. The germline CDR1 and CDR2 sequences are SEHNR and FQNEAQ (reference sequence). CDR3 length: 13 residues. Here the CDR3 reads CASSRQGPRGHTF. The CDR3, as DNA: TGTGCCAGCAGTCGACAGGGGCCCCGTGGCCACACCTTC.

Notes on this clonotype: A much bigger clone sits one base away, suggesting this may be a read error. V and J are TRBV25-1 and TRBJ2-7; D is ambiguous. The CDR3 sequence is 12 residues long. In germline, CDR1 is MGHDK, CDR2 SYGVNS. With 5 bases removed from V and 2 bases from J, the gap between germline ends came to 7 bases. CDR3 coding DNA: TGTGCCAGCAGTCAGTACCCCTACGAGCAGTACTTC. This translates into CASSQYPYEQYF.

V and J are TRBV2 and TRBJ1-2; no definite D call. Trimming removed 8 bases from V and 8 bases from J, with 18 bases in between. Germline CDR1 is SNHLY and CDR2 is FYNNEI. This CDR3 has 13 residues. CDR3 region: CASSVQETGGYTF. CDR3 in DNA: TGTGCCAGCTCGGTTCAGGAGACCGGAGGCTACACCTTC.

The gene calls are TRBV29-1 and TRBJ1-2; weak D call: TRBD1 (5 bases). Germline values: CDR1 SQVTM, CDR2 ANQGSEA. CDR3 size: 13 residues. Trimming shortened V by 0 bases and J by 6 bases, and 11 bases separated the two germline ends. This CDR3 is CSVEDQGRDGYTF. The DNA of the CDR3 is TGCAGCGTTGAAGATCAGGGAAGGGATGGCTACACCTTC.

This chain links TRBV9 with TRBJ2-7; no firm D call. CDR1 is SGDLS and CDR2 is YYNGEE in the germline V gene. This CDR3 comprises 13 residues. V lost 0 bases, J lost 1 base, and 5 bases lay in between. CDR3 residues: CASSVDESYEQYF. CDR3 coding DNA: TGTGCCAGCAGCGTAGATGAGTCCTACGAGCAGTACTTC.

This clonotype showed up just a few times. At one boundary the junction diverges from the germline segment, which might be a read error. The rearrangement links TRBV4-3 to TRBJ2-7; 8 nucleotides align to TRBD2. Per the germline V gene, CDR1 is LGHNA and CDR2 is YSLEER. The CDR3 is made up of 15 amino acids. This CDR3 is CASSQDLAGGYKQYF. DNA for the CDR3: TGCGCCAGCAGCCAAGATCTGGCGGGAGGCTACAAGCAGTACTTC.

This clonotype was detected a few times. This rearrangement joins TRBV10-3 to TRBJ2-7; 9 nucleotides match TRBD2. CDR3 size: 18 residues. The V gene end was trimmed by 3 bases and the J gene end by 5 bases; junction bases not matched to a gene: 17. Per the germline V gene, CDR1 is ENHRY and CDR2 is SYGVKD. CDR3 amino acids: CAISEGWASGTTKNEQYF. CDR3 nucleotide sequence: TGTGCCATCAGTGAAGGGTGGGCTAGCGGGACAACAAAGAACGAGCAGTACTTC.

The gene calls are TRBV15 and TRBJ1-2; 9 nucleotides line up with TRBD1. The CDR3 contains 15 residues. Germline CDR1 and CDR2: LNHNV and YYDKDF (reference sequence). The V segment lost 10 bases and the J segment 7 bases; nucleotides outside the gene matches: 16. The chain's CDR3 is CASSSPGTGWCGYTF. As DNA, the CDR3 is TGTGCCAGCAGTTCTCCCGGGACAGGGTGGTGTGGCTACACCTTC.